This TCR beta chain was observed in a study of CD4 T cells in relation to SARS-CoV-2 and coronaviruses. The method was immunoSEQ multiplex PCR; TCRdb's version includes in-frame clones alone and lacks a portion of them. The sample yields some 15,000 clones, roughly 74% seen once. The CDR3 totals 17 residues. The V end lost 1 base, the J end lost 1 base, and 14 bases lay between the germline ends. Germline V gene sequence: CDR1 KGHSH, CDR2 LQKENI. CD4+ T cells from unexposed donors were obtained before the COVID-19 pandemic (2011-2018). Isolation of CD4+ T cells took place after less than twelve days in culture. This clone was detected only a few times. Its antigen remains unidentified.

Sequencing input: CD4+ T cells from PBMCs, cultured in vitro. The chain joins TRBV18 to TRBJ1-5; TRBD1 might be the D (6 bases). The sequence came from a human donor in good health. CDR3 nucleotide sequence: TGTGCCAGCTCACCACGTCGGGCAGGGGAAAGCAATCAGCCCCAGCATTTT. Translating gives CASSPRRAGESNQPQHF.